The next 10 T cell receptor beta chains were all read from a single sample in a study of blood T cell repertoires in COVID-19. Using immunoSEQ multiplex PCR, the repertoire was profiled, and TCRdb retains in-frame clones only, with some absent. The data contain about 110,000 clones, roughly 80% of them singletons. The source material was peripheral blood. These receptors originate from a woman aged 70 to 79 with acute or convalescent COVID-19.

The genes are TRBV11-2 and TRBJ2-5, with 8 nucleotides matching TRBD2. This CDR3 contains 16 residues. Germline lookup yields CDR1 SGHAT and CDR2 FQNNGV. Losses at the gene ends were 1 base for V and 2 bases for J; bases not matched to a gene: 6. CDR3 DNA: TGTGCCAGCAGCTTAGGGTCGGGGGGGGTACAAGAGACCCAGTACTTC. Amino acid sequence: CASSLGSGGVQETQYF.

This clone was detected only a few times. The rearrangement uses TRBV7-2 and TRBJ1-1; D uncertain. The CDR3 loop spans 13 amino acids. V was pared by 3 bases and J by 3 bases, with 8 bases between. From germline, CDR1 is SGHTA and CDR2 FQGNSA. CDR3 amino acids: CASSLGIYTEAFF. The CDR3 nucleotides read TGTGCCAGCAGCTTGGGCATCTACACTGAAGCTTTCTTT.

In the case of this clone: Different DNA sequences within this sample yield the same CDR3. This sequence joins TRBV5-1 and TRBJ2-7; TRBD2 agrees at 8 bases. The CDR3 totals 16 residues. Germline values: CDR1 SGHRS, CDR2 YFSETQ. Trimming took 8 bases from V and 7 from J; bases not matched to a gene: 20. CDR3 nucleotide sequence: TGCGCCAGTTTGAGCGGTCGGGGGGGCCGGGGGGGGGAGCAGTACTTC. Residues: CASLSGRGGRGGEQYF.

This clone occurred a few times. The chain is built from TRBV7-9 and TRBJ1-6; D ambiguous. The CDR3 spans 13 residues. Germline V CDR1 and CDR2: SEHNR, FQNEAQ (reference sequence). The germline V and J ends were trimmed by 5 bases and 8 bases, with 10 bases remaining between them. CDR3 nucleotide sequence: TGTGCCAGCAGCCGAGACATGGATTCACCCCTCCACTTT. It translates to CASSRDMDSPLHF.

The rearrangement uses TRBV11-2 and TRBJ1-1; D is possibly TRBD1 (5 bases). CDR3 length: 15 amino acids. V lost 5 bases and J 7 bases, leaving 20 bases between the germline ends. Germline-derived CDR1 and CDR2 are SGHAT and FQNNGV. In DNA, the CDR3 is TGTGCCAGCAGCAATACTCAGGGTAATGGGGTTGAAGCTTTCTTT. Translating it yields CASSNTQGNGVEAFF.

The J gene is TRBJ2-4, the V gene TRBV27; a weak D match, TRBD2 (5 bases). Trimming shortened V by 8 bases and J by 9 bases, and 17 bases separated the two germline ends. CDR3 size: 13 residues. Germline V gene lookup returns CDR1 MNHEY and CDR2 SMNVEV (reference sequence). Here the CDR3 reads CASAVAGPAIQYF. The CDR3 bases are TGTGCCAGCGCTGTTGCGGGCCCGGCCATTCAGTACTTC.

This rearrangement joins TRBV6-5 to TRBJ1-5, with 7 bases that match TRBD1. Germline lookup yields CDR1 MNHEY and CDR2 SVGAGI. This CDR3 comprises 15 residues. Trimming cost V 6 bases and J 0 bases; bases outside gene matches: 5. The CDR3 region has the DNA TGTGCCAGCAGGAGGACAGGCGATAGCAATCAGCCCCAGCATTTT. It yields the protein CASRRTGDSNQPQHF.

This clone was seen only a few times. V gene TRBV30 combines with J gene TRBJ2-2, with 11 bases that match TRBD1. The germline CDR1 and CDR2 sequences are GTSNPN and SVGIG (reference sequence). The CDR3 has 15 amino acids. Losses at the gene ends were 3 bases for V and 4 bases for J; bases not matched to a gene: 4. The CDR3: CAWRDRGPSTGELFF. CDR3 bases: TGTGCCTGGAGGGACAGGGGGCCCAGCACCGGGGAGCTGTTTTTT.

In its sample, this clone was seen many times. This sequence joins TRBV6-5 and TRBJ1-1; tentatively, D is TRBD1 (6 bases). V was cut by 6 bases and J by 3 bases, with 14 bases left in between. The germline CDR1 and CDR2 sequences are MNHEY and SVGAGI. CDR3 length: 14 amino acids. CDR3 sequence (DNA): TGTGCCAGCAGGATGACAGGCCTTCACACTGAAGCTTTCTTT. Protein product: CASRMTGLHTEAFF.

The rearrangement links TRBV2 to TRBJ1-1; a weak D match, TRBD1 (5 bases). The V gene's germline CDR1 is SNHLY and CDR2 FYNNEI. The CDR3 has 13 residues. Trimming cost V 3 bases and J 0 bases, with 5 bases left between them. Here the CDR3 reads CASSEDMNTEAFF. The CDR3 bases are TGTGCCAGCAGTGAGGACATGAACACTGAAGCTTTCTTT.